The 6 T cell receptor beta chains in this list originate from one sample, sequenced in a study of T-cell reconstitution after alpha-beta-depleted transplantation in children. As it was prepared, the TCRbeta library received unique molecular identifiers. TCRdb itself ran the PCR reads through MiXCR, one entry per CDR3 protein. This sample yields hundreds of thousands of distinct CDR3 sequences, of which roughly 15% are seen a single time; approximately 1% belongs to the top ten. The specimen was PBMCs from the stem cell graft donor, collected from the stem cell graft. All receptors derive from a human donor who donated a stem cell graft to a child with acute myeloid leukemia.

The CDR3 DNA reads TGTGCCAGCAGCTTACGGACTAGCGGGGGCGCTGAGCAGTTCTTC. It encodes CASSLRTSGGAEQFF. The chain couples TRBV7-8 to TRBJ2-1; TRBD2 matches 13 bases. Germline CDR1 is SGHVS and CDR2 is FQNEAQ. V was clipped by 2 bases and J by 9 bases; unmatched bases: 4. There are 15 residues in the CDR3.

This clonotype has a count of ten or more. The chain joins TRBV20-1 to TRBJ2-3; 9 positions agree with TRBD2. V gave up 0 bases and J gave up 9 bases; unmatched junction bases: 7. CDR3 length: 14 residues. Germline V gene data show CDR1 as DFQATT and CDR2 as SNEGSKA (reference sequence). The CDR3 loop reads CSAREERGVGTQYF. Written as DNA, the CDR3 is TGCAGTGCTAGAGAAGAGCGGGGGGTTGGGACGCAGTATTTT.

This clonotype was recorded at least ten times. This chain joins TRBV4-2 and TRBJ2-3; 7 bases are a match to TRBD2. V lost 8 bases to trimming and J lost 2 bases; unmatched junction nucleotides: 4. Germline V gene lookup returns CDR1 LGHNA and CDR2 YNFKEQ. The CDR3 runs 13 residues. This CDR3 is CASAQRDTDTQYF. Written as DNA, the CDR3 is TGTGCCAGCGCACAGCGGGACACAGATACGCAGTATTTT.

This clonotype was seen repeatedly, ten times or more. The V gene is TRBV7-8, the J gene TRBJ1-5, with 8 positions matching TRBD1. The CDR3 totals 15 residues. Germline CDR1 reads SGHVS; CDR2 reads FQNEAQ. J lost 6 bases, V lost 6 bases, and 10 bases had no gene match. The chain's CDR3 is CASSLDRGRIQPQHF. CDR3 DNA sequence: TGTGCCAGCAGTCTAGACAGGGGAAGGATTCAGCCCCAGCATTTT.

This clonotype was seen repeatedly, ten times or more. The rearrangement joins TRBV20-1 to TRBJ1-6; TRBD1 might be the D (6 bases). Germline V gene data show CDR1 as DFQATT and CDR2 as SNEGSKA (reference sequence). CDR3 length equals 15 residues. Deletions cut 6 bases from V and 7 bases from J, with 19 bases between. The CDR3 DNA follows: TGCAGTGCACCGGCCGTAGGGGGTCAGAATTCACCCCTCCACTTT. Translation: CSAPAVGGQNSPLHF.

This clonotype was seen many times. The chain carries TRBV5-1 and TRBJ2-7; weak D call: TRBD1 (5 bases). The V and J ends lost 0 bases and 4 bases respectively, with 20 bases between them. Per the germline V gene, CDR1 is SGHRS and CDR2 is YFSETQ. The CDR3 is 17 residues long. CDR3 sequence reads: CASSLGSGEGASYEQYV. The CDR3 DNA is TGCGCCAGCAGCTTGGGGTCCGGCGAAGGGGCCTCGTACGAGCAGTACGTC.